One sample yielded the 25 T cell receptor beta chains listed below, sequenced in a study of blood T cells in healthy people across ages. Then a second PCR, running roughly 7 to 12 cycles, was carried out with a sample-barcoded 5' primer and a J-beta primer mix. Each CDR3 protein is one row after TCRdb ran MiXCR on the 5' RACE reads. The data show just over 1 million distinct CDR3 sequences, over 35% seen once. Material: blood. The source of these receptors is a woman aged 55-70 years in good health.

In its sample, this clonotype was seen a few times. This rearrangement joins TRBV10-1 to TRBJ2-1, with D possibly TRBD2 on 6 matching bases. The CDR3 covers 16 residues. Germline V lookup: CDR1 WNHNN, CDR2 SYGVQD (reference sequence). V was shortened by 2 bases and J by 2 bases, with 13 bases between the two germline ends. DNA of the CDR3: TGCGCCAGCAGTGAGGTCGGGACTGGGACCTACAATGAGCAGTTCTTC. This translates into CASSEVGTGTYNEQFF.

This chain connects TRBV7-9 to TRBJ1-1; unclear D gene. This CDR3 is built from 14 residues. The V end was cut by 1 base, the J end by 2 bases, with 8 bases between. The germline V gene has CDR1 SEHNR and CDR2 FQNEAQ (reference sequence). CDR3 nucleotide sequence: TGTGCCAGCAGCTTAGAGGCACACAACACTGAAGCTTTCTTT. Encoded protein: CASSLEAHNTEAFF.

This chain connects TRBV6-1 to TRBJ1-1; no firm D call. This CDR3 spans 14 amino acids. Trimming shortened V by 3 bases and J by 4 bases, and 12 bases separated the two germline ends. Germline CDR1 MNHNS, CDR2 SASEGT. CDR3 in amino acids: CASSDLSRGTEAFF. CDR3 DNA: TGTGCCAGCAGTGACCTGTCCCGGGGCACTGAAGCTTTCTTT.

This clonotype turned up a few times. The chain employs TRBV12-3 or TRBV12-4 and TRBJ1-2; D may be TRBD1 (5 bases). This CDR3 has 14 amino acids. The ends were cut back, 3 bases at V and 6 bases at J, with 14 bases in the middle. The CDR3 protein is CASSFLPGNDGYTF. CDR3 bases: TGTGCCAGCAGTTTCCTTCCAGGGAACGATGGCTACACCTTC.

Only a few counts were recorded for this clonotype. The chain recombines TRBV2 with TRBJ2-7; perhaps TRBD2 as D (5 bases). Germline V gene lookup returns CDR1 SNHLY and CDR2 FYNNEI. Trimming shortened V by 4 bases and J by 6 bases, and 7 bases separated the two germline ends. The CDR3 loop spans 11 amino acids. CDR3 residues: CASSGRGEQYF. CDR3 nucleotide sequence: TGTGCCAGCAGTGGTCGGGGCGAGCAGTACTTC.

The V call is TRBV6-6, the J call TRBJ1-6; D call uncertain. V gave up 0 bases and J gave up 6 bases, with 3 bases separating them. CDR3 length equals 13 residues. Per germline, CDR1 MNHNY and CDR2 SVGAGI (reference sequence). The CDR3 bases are TGTGCCAGCAGTTACTCCCTTAATTCACCCCTCCACTTT. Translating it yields CASSYSLNSPLHF.

The CDR3 here is CASSKSTSGTSEQYF. The CDR3 DNA is TGTGCCAGCAGCAAATCGACTAGCGGGACTTCCGAGCAGTACTTC. The rearrangement joins TRBV3-1 to TRBJ2-7, with 11 bases identical to TRBD2. Germline CDR1 and CDR2: LGHDT and YNNKEL (reference sequence). The CDR3 runs to 15 residues. V was clipped by 5 bases and J by 6 bases; unmatched bases: 9.

CDR3 protein: CSVESGSNEKLFF. In nucleotides, the CDR3 is TGCAGCGTTGAATCGGGTTCTAATGAAAAACTGTTTTTT. The V and J genes are TRBV29-1 and TRBJ1-4; D gene ambiguous. V shed 2 bases and J shed 3 bases, with 7 bases lying between them. Germline loops: CDR1 SQVTM, CDR2 ANQGSEA. This CDR3 is 13 amino acids long.

The CDR3 nucleotides are TGCGCCAGCAGGCTCGAGGGAGATAGCGGGAGGGAGTTCTTC. This codes for CASRLEGDSGREFF. V gene TRBV10-2 combines with J gene TRBJ2-1; 11 bases are shared with TRBD2. The V gene end was trimmed by 6 bases and the J gene end by 14 bases; junction bases not matched to a gene: 12. Germline-derived CDR1 and CDR2 are WSHSY and SAAADI. The CDR3 totals 14 residues.

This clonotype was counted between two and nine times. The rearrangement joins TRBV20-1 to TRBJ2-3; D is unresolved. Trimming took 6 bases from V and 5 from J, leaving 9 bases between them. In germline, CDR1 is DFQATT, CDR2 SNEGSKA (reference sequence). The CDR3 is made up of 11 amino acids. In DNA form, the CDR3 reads TGCAGTGCCAATCCCGTAGATACGCAGTATTTT. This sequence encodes CSANPVDTQYF.

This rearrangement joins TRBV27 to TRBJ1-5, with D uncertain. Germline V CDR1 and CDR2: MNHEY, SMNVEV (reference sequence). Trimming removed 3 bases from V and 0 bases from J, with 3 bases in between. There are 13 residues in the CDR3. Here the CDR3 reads CASSFNSNQPQHF. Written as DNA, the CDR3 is TGTGCCAGCAGTTTTAATAGCAATCAGCCCCAGCATTTT.

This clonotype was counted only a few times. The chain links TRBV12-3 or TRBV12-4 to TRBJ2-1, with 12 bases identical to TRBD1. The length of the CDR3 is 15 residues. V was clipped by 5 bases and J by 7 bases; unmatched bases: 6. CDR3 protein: CASSRGTGGRNEQFF. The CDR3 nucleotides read TGTGCCAGCAGTCGTGGGACAGGGGGCAGGAATGAGCAGTTCTTC.

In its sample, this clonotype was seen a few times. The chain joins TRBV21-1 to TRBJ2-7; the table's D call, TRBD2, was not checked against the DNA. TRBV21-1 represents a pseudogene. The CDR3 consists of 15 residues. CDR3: CASSYGGLRWDEQYF. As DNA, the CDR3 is TGTGCCAGCAGCTATGGAGGGCTAAGGTGGGACGAGCAGTACTTC.

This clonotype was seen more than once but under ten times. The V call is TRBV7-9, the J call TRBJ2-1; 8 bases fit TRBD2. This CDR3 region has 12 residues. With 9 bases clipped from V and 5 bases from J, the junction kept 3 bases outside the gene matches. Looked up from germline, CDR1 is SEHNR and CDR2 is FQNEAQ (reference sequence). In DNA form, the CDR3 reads TGTGCCAGAGCGGGAGCTCACAATGAGCAGTTCTTC. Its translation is CARAGAHNEQFF.

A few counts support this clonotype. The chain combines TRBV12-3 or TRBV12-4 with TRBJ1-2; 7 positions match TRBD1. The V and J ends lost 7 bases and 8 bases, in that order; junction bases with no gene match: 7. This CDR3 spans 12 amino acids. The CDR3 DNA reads TGTGCCAGCACTGAGGGGGCGGGCGGCTACACCTTC. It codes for CASTEGAGGYTF.

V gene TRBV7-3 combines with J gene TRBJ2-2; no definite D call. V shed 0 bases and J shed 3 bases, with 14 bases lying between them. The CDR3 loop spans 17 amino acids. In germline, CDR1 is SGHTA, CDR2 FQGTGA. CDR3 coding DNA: TGTGCCAGCAGCTTAACAGAAGGACCGTTTTACACCGGGGAGCTGTTTTTT. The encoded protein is CASSLTEGPFYTGELFF.

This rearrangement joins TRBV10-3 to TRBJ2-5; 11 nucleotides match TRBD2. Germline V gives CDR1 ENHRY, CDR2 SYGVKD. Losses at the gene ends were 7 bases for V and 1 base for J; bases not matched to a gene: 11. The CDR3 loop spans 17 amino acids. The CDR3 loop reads CAIMSSGRFAVQETQYF. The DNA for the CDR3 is TGTGCCATCATGTCTAGCGGGAGGTTCGCTGTCCAAGAGACCCAGTACTTC.

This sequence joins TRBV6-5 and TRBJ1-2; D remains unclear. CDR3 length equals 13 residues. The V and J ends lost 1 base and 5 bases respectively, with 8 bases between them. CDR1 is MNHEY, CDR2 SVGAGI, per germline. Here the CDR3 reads CASSYYSGYGYTF. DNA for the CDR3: TGTGCCAGCAGTTACTACAGTGGATATGGCTACACCTTC.

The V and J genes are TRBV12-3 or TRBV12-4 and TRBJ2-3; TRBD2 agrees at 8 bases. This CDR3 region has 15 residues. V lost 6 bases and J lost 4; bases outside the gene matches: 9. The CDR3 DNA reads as TGTGCCAGCAGCAAGGGGACTAGAAGTTCAGATACGCAGTATTTT. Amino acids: CASSKGTRSSDTQYF.

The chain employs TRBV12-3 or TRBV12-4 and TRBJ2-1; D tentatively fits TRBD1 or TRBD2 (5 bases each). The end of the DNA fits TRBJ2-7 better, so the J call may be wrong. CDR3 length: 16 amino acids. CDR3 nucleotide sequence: TGTGCCACCGCTATCGGGACGGGACCGGCCTACAATGAGCAGTACTTC. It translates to CATAIGTGPAYNEQYF.

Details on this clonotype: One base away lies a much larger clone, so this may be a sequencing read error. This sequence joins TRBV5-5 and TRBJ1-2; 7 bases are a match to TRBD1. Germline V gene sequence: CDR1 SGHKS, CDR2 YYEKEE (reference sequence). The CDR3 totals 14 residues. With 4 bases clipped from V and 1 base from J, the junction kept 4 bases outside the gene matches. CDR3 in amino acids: CASSVGTVNYGYTF. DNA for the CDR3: TGTGCCAGCAGCGTGGGGACAGTTAACTATGGCTACACCTTC.

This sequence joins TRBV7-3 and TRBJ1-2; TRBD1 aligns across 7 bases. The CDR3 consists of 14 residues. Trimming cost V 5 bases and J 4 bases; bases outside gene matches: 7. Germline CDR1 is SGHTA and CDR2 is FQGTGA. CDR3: CASSMGQKIYGYTF. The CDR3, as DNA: TGTGCCAGCAGCATGGGACAGAAGATCTATGGCTACACCTTC. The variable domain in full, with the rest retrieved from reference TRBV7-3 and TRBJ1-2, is GAGVSQTPSNKVTEKGKYVELRCDPISGHTALYWYRQSLGQGPEFLIYFQGTGAADDSGLPNDRFFAVRPEGSVSTLKIQRTERGDSAVYLCASSMGQKIYGYTFGSGTRLTVV.

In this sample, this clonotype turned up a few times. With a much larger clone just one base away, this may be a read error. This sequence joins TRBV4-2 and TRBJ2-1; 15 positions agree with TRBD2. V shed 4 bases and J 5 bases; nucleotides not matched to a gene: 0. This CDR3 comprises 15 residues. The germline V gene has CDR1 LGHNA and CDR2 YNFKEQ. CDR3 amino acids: CASSRTSGRDNEQFF. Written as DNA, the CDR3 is TGTGCCAGCAGCCGGACTAGCGGGAGGGACAATGAGCAGTTCTTC.

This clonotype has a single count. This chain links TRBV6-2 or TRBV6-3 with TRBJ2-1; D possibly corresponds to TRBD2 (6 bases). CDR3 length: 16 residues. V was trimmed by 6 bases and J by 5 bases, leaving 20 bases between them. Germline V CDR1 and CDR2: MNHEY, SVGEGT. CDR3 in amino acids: CASSPLSGLGNNEQFF. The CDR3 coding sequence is TGTGCCAGCAGCCCTTTGAGCGGGCTAGGGAACAATGAGCAGTTCTTC.

CDR3 coding DNA: TGTGCCAGCAGGCCGGGACTAGCGCACAATGAGCAGTTCTTC. Translating it yields CASRPGLAHNEQFF. The V call is TRBV2, the J call TRBJ2-1; 10 bases line up with TRBD2. The CDR3 is 14 residues long. Germline CDR1 SNHLY, CDR2 FYNNEI. V lost 6 bases, J lost 5 bases, and 4 bases stayed unmatched.